This passage covers 2 T cell receptor beta chains from one sample sequenced in a study of CD8 T cells in Susac syndrome. Random hexamers were used to reverse transcribe an amount of about 0.45 to 1 ug RNA. One entry per CDR3 protein results from TCRdb running MiXCR on the immunoSEQ multiplex PCR reads. The sample includes approximately 190,000 distinct CDR3 sequences, about 95% seen only once; the top ten take about 0.17%. Specimen: CD8+ T cells from PBMCs. Source of these receptors: a human donor with Susac syndrome.

The V call is TRBV3-1, the J call TRBJ1-4; the D gene is possibly TRBD1 (5 bases). The germline V gene has CDR1 LGHDT and CDR2 YNNKEL (reference sequence). This CDR3 has 14 amino acids. Deletions cut 4 bases from V and 7 bases from J, with 13 bases between. CDR3: CASSRGSRGEKLFF. CDR3 bases: TGTGCCAGCAGCCGGGGGAGTCGGGGTGAAAAACTGTTTTTT. Supplemented by reference TRBV3-1 and TRBJ1-4, the full variable domain reads DTAVSQTPKYLVTQMGNDKSIKCEQNLGHDTMYWYKQDSKKFLKIMFSYNNKELIINETVPNRFSPKSPDKAHLNLHINSLELGDSAVYFCASSRGSRGEKLFFGSGTQLSVL.

The chain employs TRBV20-1 and TRBJ2-5, with 8 bases lining up with TRBD2. This CDR3 has 14 amino acids. V shed 4 bases, J shed 2 bases, and the junction held 6 bases outside the gene matches. Looked up from germline, CDR1 is DFQATT and CDR2 is SNEGSKA (reference sequence). The CDR3 sequence is CSATPTSGQETQYF. CDR3 sequence (DNA): TGCAGTGCTACCCCTACTAGCGGTCAAGAGACCCAGTACTTC.